This T cell receptor beta chain was captured by sequencing in a study of patients and donors after allogeneic stem cell transplantation (dated by TCRdb to the early 2020s). Libraries were made using RT-PCR. The sequencer was a NextSeq 550. The public reads were quality trimmed at Q25 with fastp and then assembled into clones with MiXCR by TCRdb, keeping productive beta chains. Every entry covers one CDR3 protein and lists the most common genes and DNA from its rows. The sample table records approximately 170,000 distinct CDR3 sequences; approximately 24% of these occur just once. Around 26% of the sample belongs to the ten largest clones. V sheds 7 bases and J sheds 5 bases, leaving 11 bases between their ends. The germline V gene specifies MGHRA as CDR1 and YSYEKL as CDR2. The CDR3 goes from the cysteine to the phenylalanine over 12 residues. Only the CDR3 region is kept as DNA, spanning 36 bases read in frame from base 1.

Points on this clonotype: Its antigen target is currently unknown. No much larger clonotype is one base removed from it; base qualities were not supplied.

The sequence is built from TRBV4-1 and TRBJ1-1; TRBD1 is a possible D gene, resting on 5 matching bases. The sample consisted of blood, either unsorted or a sorted T cell fraction (not recorded which). The receptor comes from a human donor who was either an allogeneic HSCT recipient or a stem cell or donor lymphocyte infusion donor (not recorded which). It is not recorded whose cells these are; they may come from a transplant donor. The CDR3 protein is CASIDEGTEAFF. The DNA is as follows: TGCGCCAGCATTGATGAGGGGACTGAAGCTTTCTTT.